Shown below are 5 T cell receptor beta chains from a single sample sequenced in a study of cytomegalovirus exposure and HLA in healthy donors. The PCR made use of 60 Vbeta and 13 Jbeta primers. Assay: immunoSEQ multiplex PCR; the TCRdb copy retains only in-frame clones and omits some. The sample lists 150,000 to 200,000 clones; roughly 82% were seen once. The specimen sequenced was PBMCs. The source is a woman aged 25-40 years in good health and CMV-seronegative.

The chain carries TRBV5-8 and TRBJ1-1; no clear D. Trimming removed 0 bases at V and 5 bases at J, with 11 bases between. Germline V CDR1 and CDR2: SGHTS, YDEGEE. The CDR3 consists of 14 residues. DNA for the CDR3: TGTGCCAGCAGCTTGGGCGGTTTTGGGACTGAAGCTTTCTTT. This encodes CASSLGGFGTEAFF.

The rearrangement links TRBV5-1 to TRBJ2-1; D not certain. V lost 0 bases, J lost 5 bases, and 6 bases lay in between. The CDR3 is made up of 13 amino acids. Germline V CDR1 and CDR2: SGHRS, YFSETQ. The CDR3: CASSLGVNNEQFF. The CDR3 region has the DNA TGCGCCAGCAGCTTGGGAGTTAACAATGAGCAGTTCTTC.

The chain is built from TRBV28 and TRBJ2-7; 12 nucleotides match TRBD2. The CDR3 runs to 15 residues. Per the germline V gene, CDR1 is MDHEN and CDR2 is SYDVKM. Germline trimming cut 6 bases from V and 4 bases from J; bases unmatched to any gene: 7. The CDR3, as DNA: TGTGCCAGCAGGCAGACTAGCGGGAGATTATACGAGCAGTACTTC. The encoded protein is CASRQTSGRLYEQYF. The full variable domain, with the rest looked up from reference TRBV28 and TRBJ2-7, is DVKVTQSSRYLVKRTGEKVFLECVQDMDHENMFWYRQDPGLGLRLIYFSYDVKMKEKGDIPEGYSVSREKKERFSLILESASTNQTSMYLCASRQTSGRLYEQYFGPGTRLTVT.

V gene TRBV19 combines with J gene TRBJ1-5; D unclear. Trimming pared 3 bases from V and 6 bases from J, leaving 6 bases between. From germline, CDR1 is LNHDA and CDR2 SQIVND (reference sequence). This CDR3 comprises 12 residues. The CDR3 loop reads CASSMVSQPQHF. The CDR3 nucleotides read TGTGCCAGTAGTATGGTGAGTCAGCCCCAGCATTTT.

Turning to this clone: A junction boundary mismatches the germline segment, possibly from a read error. The V gene is TRBV7-2, the J gene TRBJ2-1; no clear D. Germline CDR1 is SGHTA and CDR2 is FQGNSA. The CDR3 contains 14 residues. The CDR3 DNA reads TGTGCCAGCAGTTTAGGTTCTTCCGGTGGTGAGCAGTTCTTC. Amino acids: CASSLGSSGGEQFF. Looking up the rest from reference TRBV7-2 and TRBJ2-1 gives the full variable domain: GAGVSQSPSNKVTEKGKDVELRCDPISGHTALYWYRQSLGQGLEFLIYFQGNSAPDKSGLPSDRFSAERTGGSVSTLTIQRTQQEDSAVYLCASSLGSSGGEQFFGPGTRLTVL.